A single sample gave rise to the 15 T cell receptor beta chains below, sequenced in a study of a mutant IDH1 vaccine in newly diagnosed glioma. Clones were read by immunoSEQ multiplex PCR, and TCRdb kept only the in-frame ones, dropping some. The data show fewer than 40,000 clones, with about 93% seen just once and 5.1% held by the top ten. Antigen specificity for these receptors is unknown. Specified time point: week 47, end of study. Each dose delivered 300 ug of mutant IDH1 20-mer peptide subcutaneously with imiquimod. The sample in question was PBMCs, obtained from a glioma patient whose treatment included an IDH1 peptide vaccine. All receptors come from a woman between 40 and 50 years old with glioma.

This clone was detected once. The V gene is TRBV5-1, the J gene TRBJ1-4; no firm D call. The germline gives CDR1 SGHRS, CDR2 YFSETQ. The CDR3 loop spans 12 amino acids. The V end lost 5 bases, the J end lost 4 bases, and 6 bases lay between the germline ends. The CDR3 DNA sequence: TGCGCCAGCAGGGATAATAATGAAAAACTGTTTTTT. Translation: CASRDNNEKLFF.

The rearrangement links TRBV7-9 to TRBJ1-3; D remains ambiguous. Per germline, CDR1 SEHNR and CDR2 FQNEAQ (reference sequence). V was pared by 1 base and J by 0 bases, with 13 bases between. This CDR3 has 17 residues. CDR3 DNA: TGTGCCAGCAGCTTAGATTTAGTGGTGAACTCTGGAAACACCATATATTTT. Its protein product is CASSLDLVVNSGNTIYF.

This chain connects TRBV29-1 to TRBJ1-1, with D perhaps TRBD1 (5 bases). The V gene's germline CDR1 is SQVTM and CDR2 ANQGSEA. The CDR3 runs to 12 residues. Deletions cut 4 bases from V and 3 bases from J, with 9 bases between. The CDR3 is CSVGRADTEAFF. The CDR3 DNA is TGCAGCGTTGGCAGGGCGGACACTGAAGCTTTCTTT.

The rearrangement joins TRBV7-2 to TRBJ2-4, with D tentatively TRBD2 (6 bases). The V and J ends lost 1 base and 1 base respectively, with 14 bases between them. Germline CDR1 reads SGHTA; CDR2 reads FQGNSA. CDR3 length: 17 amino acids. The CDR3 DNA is TGTGCCAGCAGCTTAGGACGCACGGGACTGGCCAAAAACATTCAGTACTTC. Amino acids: CASSLGRTGLAKNIQYF.

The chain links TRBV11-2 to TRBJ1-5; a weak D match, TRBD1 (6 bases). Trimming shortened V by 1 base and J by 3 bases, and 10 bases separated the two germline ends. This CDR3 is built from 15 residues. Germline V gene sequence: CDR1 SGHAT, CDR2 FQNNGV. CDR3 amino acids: CASSLVTGFNQPQHF. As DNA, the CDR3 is TGTGCCAGCAGCTTAGTTACAGGGTTCAATCAGCCCCAGCATTTT.

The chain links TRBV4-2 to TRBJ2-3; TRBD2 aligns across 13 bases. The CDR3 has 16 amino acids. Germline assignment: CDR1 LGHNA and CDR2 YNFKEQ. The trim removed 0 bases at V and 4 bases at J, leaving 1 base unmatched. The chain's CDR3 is CASSQDGLAGADTQYF. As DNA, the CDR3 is TGTGCCAGCAGCCAAGATGGACTAGCGGGGGCAGATACGCAGTATTTT.

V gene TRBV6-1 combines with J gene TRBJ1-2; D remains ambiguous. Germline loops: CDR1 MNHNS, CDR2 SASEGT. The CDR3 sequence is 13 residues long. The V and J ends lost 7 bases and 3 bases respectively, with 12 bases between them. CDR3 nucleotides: TGTGCCAGCATCTCGACACTCCACTATGGCTACACCTTC. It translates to CASISTLHYGYTF.

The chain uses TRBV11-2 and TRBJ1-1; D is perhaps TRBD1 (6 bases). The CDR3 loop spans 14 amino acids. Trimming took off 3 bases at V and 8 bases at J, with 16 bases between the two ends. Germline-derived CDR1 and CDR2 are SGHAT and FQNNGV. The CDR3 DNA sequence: TGTGCCAGCAGCTTGGGGGCCCCCTCGCTGGAAGCTTTCTTT. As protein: CASSLGAPSLEAFF.

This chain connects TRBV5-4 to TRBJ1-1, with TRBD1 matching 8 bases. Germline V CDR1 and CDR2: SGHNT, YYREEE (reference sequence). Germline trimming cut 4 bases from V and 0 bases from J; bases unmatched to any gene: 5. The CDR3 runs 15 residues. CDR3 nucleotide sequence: TGTGCCAGCAGCCCGGACAGGGTGATGAACACTGAAGCTTTCTTT. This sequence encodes CASSPDRVMNTEAFF.

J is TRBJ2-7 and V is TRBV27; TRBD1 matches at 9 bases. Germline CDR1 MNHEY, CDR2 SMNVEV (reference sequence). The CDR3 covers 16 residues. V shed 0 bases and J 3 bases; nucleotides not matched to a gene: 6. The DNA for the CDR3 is TGTGCCAGCAGTTTATCGATGGGACAGGGTGTCTACGAGCAGTACTTC. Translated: CASSLSMGQGVYEQYF.

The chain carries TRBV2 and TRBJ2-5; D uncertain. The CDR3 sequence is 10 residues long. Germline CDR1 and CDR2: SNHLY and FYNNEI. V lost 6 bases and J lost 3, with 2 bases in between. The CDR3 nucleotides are TGTGCCAGCAGCAAAGAGACCCAGTACTTC. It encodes CASSKETQYF.

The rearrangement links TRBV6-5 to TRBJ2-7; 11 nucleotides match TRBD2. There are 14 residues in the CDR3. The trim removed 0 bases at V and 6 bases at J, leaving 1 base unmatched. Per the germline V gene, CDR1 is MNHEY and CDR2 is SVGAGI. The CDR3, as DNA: TGTGCCAGCAGTTACTCCGGACTAGCGGGCGAGCAGTACTTC. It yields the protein CASSYSGLAGEQYF.

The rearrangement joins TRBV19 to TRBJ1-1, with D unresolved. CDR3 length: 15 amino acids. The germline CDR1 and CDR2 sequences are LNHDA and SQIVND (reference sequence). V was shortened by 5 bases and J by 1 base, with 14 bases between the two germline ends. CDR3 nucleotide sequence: TGTGCCAGTAGTCCAAAGACACCAAAGAACACTGAAGCTTTCTTT. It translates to CASSPKTPKNTEAFF.

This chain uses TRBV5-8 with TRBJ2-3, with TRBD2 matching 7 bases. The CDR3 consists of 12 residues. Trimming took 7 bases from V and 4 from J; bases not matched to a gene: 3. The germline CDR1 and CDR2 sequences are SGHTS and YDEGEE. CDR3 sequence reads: CASGGGADTQYF. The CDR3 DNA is TGTGCCAGCGGTGGGGGGGCAGATACGCAGTATTTT.

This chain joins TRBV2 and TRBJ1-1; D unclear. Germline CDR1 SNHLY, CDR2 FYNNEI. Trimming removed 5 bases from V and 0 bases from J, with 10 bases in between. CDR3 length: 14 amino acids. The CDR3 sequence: CASSLGRLNTEAFF. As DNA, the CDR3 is TGTGCCAGCAGTTTAGGCAGGCTGAACACTGAAGCTTTCTTT.